This is a list of T cell receptor beta chains from one sample in a study of CD4 T cells in relation to SARS-CoV-2 and coronaviruses. No cognate antigen is known for these TCRs. The assay was immunoSEQ multiplex PCR, and TCRdb's table has in-frame clones only and misses some. The table includes over 25,000 clones, around three quarters detected once. The sequenced sample consisted of CD4+ T cells from PBMCs, cultured in vitro. All receptors come from a human donor in good health. CDR3s include the opening cysteine and the closing phenylalanine or tryptophan. Each record gives: V gene, J gene, D gene, clone size, CDR3 DNA, CDR3 protein. A D gene is named only where the DNA matches it firmly. Size values are once, few and many counts, or a class for expanded clones, and some rows have none.

>TRBV12-3/TRBV12-4|TRBJ2-4|.|.
TGTGCCAGCACCCGGACGGAAAACATTCAGTACTTC
CASTRTENIQYF
>TRBV7-6|TRBJ1-3|TRBD1|once
TGTGCCAGCAGCTTAGATACAGGGGCTGGAAACACCATATATTTT
CASSLDTGAGNTIYF
>TRBV10-3|TRBJ2-4|TRBD2|.
TGTGCCATCAGTGAGTCGCGACTAGCGGACCTCTGGGCCAAAAACATTCAGTACTTC
CAISESRLADLWAKNIQYF
>TRBV7-3|TRBJ2-1|.|.
TGTGCCAGCAGCTTATCCAGCGGTATCTACAATGAGCAGTTCTTC
CASSLSSGIYNEQFF
>TRBV9|TRBJ1-3|TRBD1|.
TGTGCCAGCAGCCCCCGTGGGACAGAGCTTTCTGGAAACACCATATATTTT
CASSPRGTELSGNTIYF
>TRBV9|TRBJ1-4|.|.
TGTGCCAGCAGCGCCAGACCAACTAATGAAAAACTGTTTTTT
CASSARPTNEKLFF
>TRBV11-2|TRBJ1-1|.|few
TGTGCCAGCAGCCCACTGATGGGCACTGAAGCTTTCTTT
CASSPLMGTEAFF
>TRBV5-1|TRBJ2-3|TRBD2|.
TGCGCCAGCAGGAGCCTAGCGGGGGAGATAGATACGCAGTATTTT
CASRSLAGEIDTQYF
>TRBV7-2|TRBJ2-7|.|.
TGTGCCAGCAGCTTAGGAGGCGGAGGCTCCTACGAGCAGTACTTC
CASSLGGGGSYEQYF
>TRBV18|TRBJ1-1|.|.
TGTGCCAGCTCACCACCGAGTGGGAGGGACACTGAAGCTTTCTTT
CASSPPSGRDTEAFF
>TRBV6-2/TRBV6-3|TRBJ1-5|.|once
TGTGCCAGCAGTTACTCACTATTACGACAGGGCAATCAGCCCCAGCATTTT
CASSYSLLRQGNQPQHF
>TRBV18|TRBJ2-7|TRBD2|once
TGTGCCAGCTCCCCTTCTAGCGGGGCCTACGAGCAGTACTTC
CASSPSSGAYEQYF
>TRBV7-9|TRBJ1-1|.|.
TGTGCCAGCACCCTCGGGCCCACTGAAGCTTTCTTT
CASTLGPTEAFF
>TRBV7-2|TRBJ2-7|TRBD1|.
TGTGCCAGCAGCTTAGAGACAGGGAGAGAGCAGTACTTC
CASSLETGREQYF
>TRBV3-1/TRBV3-2|TRBJ1-6|.|few
TGTGCCAGCAGCCAAGGTAACACCCTCCACTTT
CASSQGNTLHF
>TRBV5-1|TRBJ2-1|TRBD2|.
TGCGCCAGCAGCTTGGGACTAGCGGGAGCGAATGAGCAGTTCTTC
CASSLGLAGANEQFF
>TRBV6-5|TRBJ1-3|.|.
TGTGCCAGCAAACAGAACTCTGGAAACACCATATATTTT
CASKQNSGNTIYF